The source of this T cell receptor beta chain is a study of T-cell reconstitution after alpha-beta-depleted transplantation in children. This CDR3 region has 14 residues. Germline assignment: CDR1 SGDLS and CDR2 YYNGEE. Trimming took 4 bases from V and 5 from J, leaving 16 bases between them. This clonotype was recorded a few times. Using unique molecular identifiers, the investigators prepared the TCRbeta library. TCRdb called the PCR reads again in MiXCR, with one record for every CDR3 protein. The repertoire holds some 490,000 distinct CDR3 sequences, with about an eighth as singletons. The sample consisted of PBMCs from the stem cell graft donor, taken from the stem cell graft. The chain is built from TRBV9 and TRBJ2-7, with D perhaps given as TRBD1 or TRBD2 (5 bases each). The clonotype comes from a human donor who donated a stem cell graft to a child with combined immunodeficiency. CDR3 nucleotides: TGTGCCAGCAGCCCCGGCGGTGGGGACCACGAGCAGTACTTC. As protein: CASSPGGGDHEQYF.